This T cell receptor beta chain emerged from a study of cytomegalovirus exposure and HLA in healthy donors. Study-wide results and limits: When analyzed later, a missense DCLRE1C variant was found to be linked to TCR beta V- and J-gene trimming. Later analysis found that TCR beta chains associated with HLA were more clonally expanded than other, equally common chains.

Trimming stripped 5 bases from V and 8 bases from J, with 16 bases between. The CDR3 runs to 14 residues. The germline gives CDR1 SGHAT, CDR2 FQNNGV. Despite likely unrecorded immune exposures, the donors were nominally healthy at the time of sampling. Researchers ran the PCR with 60 Vbeta and 13 Jbeta primers. Original methodology: Later work found 80 million or so unique TCR beta chains, with about 10 million shared. The method was immunoSEQ multiplex PCR; TCRdb's version includes in-frame clones alone and lacks a portion of them. V and J calls and clone size are copied from that table; D and trimming were computed from the DNA. The sample yields more than 250,000 clones, around nine tenths seen once. This clone came up once. Its antigen remains unidentified.

This sequence was found in a woman between 18 and 30 years old in good health and CMV-seronegative. Sequencing input: PBMCs. The chain joins TRBV11-2 to TRBJ1-3; D gene ambiguous. CDR3 sequence: CASSAGGGVDTIYF. Here the CDR3 DNA reads TGTGCCAGCAGCGCAGGAGGCGGCGTTGACACCATATATTTT. Full variable domain (outside the CDR3, taken from reference TRBV11-2 and TRBJ1-3): EAGVAQSPRYKIIEKRQSVAFWCNPISGHATLYWYQQILGQGPKLLIQFQNNGVVDDSQLPKDRFSAERLKGVDSTLKIQPAKLEDSAVYLCASSAGGGVDTIYFGEGSWLTVV.